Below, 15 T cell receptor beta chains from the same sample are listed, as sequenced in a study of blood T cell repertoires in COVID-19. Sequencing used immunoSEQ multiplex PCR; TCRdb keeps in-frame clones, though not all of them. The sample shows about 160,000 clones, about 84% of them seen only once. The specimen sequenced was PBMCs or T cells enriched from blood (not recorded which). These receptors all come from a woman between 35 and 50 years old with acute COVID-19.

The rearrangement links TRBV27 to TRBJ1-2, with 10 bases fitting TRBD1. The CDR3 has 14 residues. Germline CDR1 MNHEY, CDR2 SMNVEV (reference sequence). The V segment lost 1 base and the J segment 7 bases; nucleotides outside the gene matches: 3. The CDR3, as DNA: TGTGCCAGCAGTTTATGGGGGACAGGGGCTGGCTACACCTTC. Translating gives CASSLWGTGAGYTF.

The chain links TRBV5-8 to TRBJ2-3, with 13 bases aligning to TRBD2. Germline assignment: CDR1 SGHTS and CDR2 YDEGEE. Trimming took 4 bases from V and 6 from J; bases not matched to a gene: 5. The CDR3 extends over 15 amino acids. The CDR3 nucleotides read TGTGCCAGCAGCGGGGGACTAGCGGGAAGGGATACGCAGTATTTT. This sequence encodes CASSGGLAGRDTQYF.

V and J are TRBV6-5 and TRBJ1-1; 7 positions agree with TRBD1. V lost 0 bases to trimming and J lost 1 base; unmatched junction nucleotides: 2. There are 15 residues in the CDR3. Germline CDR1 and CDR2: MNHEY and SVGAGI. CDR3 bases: TGTGCCAGCAGTTACTCCGACAGGGAGAACACTGAAGCTTTCTTT. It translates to CASSYSDRENTEAFF.

CDR3 protein: CASSLGQAVNEQFF. The CDR3 DNA reads as TGCGCCAGCAGCTTGGGGCAGGCCGTCAATGAGCAGTTCTTC. V is TRBV5-1 and J is TRBJ2-1; D gene ambiguous. Between the trimmed V and J ends, which lost 0 bases and 6 bases, there was a span of 10 bases. Germline CDR1 SGHRS, CDR2 YFSETQ. There are 14 residues in the CDR3.

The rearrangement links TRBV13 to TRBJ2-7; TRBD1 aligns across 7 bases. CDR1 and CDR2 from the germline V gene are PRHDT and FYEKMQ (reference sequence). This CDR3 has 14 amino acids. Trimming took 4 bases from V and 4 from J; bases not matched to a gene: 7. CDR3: CASSYRDRVYEQYF. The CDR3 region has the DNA TGTGCCAGCAGCTACCGGGACAGAGTATACGAGCAGTACTTC.

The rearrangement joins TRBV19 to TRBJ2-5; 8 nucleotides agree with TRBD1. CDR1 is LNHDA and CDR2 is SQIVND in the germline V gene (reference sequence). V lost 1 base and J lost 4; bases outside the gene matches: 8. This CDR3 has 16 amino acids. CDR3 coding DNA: TGTGCCAGTAGTATAGGGCTGACAGGGGACCGAGAGACCCAGTACTTC. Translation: CASSIGLTGDRETQYF.

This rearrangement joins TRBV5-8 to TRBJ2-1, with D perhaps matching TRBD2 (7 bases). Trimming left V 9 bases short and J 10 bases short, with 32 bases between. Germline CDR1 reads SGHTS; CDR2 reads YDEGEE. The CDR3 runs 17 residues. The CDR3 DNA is TGTGCCACCACCGGGGGGCCGCGGACAGACCCGCGGCGGGAGCAGTTCTTC. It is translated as CATTGGPRTDPRREQFF.

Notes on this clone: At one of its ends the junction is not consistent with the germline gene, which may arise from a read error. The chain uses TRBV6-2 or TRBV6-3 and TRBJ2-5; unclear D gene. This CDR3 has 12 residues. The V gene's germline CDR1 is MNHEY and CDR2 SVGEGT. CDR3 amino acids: CASSYGHMGIHF. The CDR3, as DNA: TGTGCCAGCAGTTACGGGCACATGGGCATTCACTTC.

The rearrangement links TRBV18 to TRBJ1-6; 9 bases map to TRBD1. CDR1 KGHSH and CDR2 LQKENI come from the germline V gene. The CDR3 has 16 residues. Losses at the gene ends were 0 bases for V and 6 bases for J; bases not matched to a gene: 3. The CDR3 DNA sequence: TGTGCCAGCTCACCACCAGGGACAGGGACTAATTCACCCCTCCACTTT. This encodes CASSPPGTGTNSPLHF.

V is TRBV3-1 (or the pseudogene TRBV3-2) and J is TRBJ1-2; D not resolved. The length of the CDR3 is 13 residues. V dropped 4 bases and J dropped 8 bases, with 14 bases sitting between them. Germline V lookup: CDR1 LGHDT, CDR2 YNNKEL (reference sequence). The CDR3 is CASSLGRREGYTF. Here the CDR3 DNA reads TGTGCCAGCAGCCTTGGACGGAGGGAGGGCTACACCTTC.

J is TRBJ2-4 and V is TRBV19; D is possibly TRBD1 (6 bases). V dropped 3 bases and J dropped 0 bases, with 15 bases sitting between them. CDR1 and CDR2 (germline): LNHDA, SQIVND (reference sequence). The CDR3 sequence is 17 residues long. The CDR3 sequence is CASSMAGGQLAKNIQYF. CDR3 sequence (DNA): TGTGCCAGTAGTATGGCTGGGGGCCAGCTAGCCAAAAACATTCAGTACTTC.

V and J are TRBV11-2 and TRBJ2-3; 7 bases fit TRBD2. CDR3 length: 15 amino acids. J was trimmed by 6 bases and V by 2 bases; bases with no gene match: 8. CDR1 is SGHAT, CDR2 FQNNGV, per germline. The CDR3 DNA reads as TGTGCCAGCAGCTTACTGGCGGGAGCGTATGATACGCAGTATTTT. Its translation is CASSLLAGAYDTQYF.

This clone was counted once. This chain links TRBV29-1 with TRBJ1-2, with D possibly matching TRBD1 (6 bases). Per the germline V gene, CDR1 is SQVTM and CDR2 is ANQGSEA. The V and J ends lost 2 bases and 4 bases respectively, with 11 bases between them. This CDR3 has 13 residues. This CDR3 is CSVELRGFYGYTF. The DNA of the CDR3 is TGCAGCGTTGAACTCAGGGGATTCTATGGCTACACCTTC.

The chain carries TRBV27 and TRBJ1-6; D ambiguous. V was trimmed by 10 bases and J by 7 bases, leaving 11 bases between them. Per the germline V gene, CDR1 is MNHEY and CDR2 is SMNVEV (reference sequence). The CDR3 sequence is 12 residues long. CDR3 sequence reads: CATSRLNSPLHF. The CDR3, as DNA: TGTGCCACCTCCCGCCTAAATTCACCCCTCCACTTT.

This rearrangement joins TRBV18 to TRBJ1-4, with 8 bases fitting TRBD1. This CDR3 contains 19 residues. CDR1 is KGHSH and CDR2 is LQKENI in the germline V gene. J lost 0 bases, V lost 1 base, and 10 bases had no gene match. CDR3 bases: TGTGCCAGCTCACCACGAGGGACAGGCAAAATCGCAACTAATGAAAAACTGTTTTTT. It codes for CASSPRGTGKIATNEKLFF.